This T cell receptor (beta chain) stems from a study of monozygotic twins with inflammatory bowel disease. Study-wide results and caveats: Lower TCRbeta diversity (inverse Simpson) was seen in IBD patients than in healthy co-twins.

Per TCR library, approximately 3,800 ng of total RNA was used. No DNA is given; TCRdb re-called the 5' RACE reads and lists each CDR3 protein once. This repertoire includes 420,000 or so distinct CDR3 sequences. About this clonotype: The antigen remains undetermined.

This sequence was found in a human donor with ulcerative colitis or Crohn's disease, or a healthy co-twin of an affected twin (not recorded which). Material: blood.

CDR3: CASSLVPGRNTEAFF. The chain joins TRBV12-3 or TRBV12-4 to TRBJ1-1; the D call from TCRdb, TRBD1, cannot be confirmed without DNA. CDR3 length: 15 amino acids.